This TCR beta chain appears in the sequencing data of a study of cytomegalovirus exposure and HLA in healthy donors. Note on this clone: The antigen is not known.

Deletions cut 8 bases from V and 1 base from J, with 11 bases between. Germline V CDR1 and CDR2: MNHNS, SASEGT. The CDR3 runs to 13 residues. Primers included in the PCR were 60 Vbeta and 13 Jbeta primers. Some clones are missing from TCRdb's copy, which holds only in-frame ones; the method was immunoSEQ multiplex PCR. The sample holds some 130,000 clones, 79% seen once. Overall study findings and caveats: Data from an earlier analysis indicated that most TCR beta V segments were productive either about 87% or about 30% of the time.

Sequenced input: PBMCs. The chain is built from TRBV6-1 and TRBJ1-2; D gene uncertain. The receptor was isolated from a middle-aged man in good health and CMV-seropositive. The chain's CDR3 is CASGPTVNYGYTF. DNA of the CDR3: TGTGCCAGCGGGCCAACCGTTAACTATGGCTACACCTTC.